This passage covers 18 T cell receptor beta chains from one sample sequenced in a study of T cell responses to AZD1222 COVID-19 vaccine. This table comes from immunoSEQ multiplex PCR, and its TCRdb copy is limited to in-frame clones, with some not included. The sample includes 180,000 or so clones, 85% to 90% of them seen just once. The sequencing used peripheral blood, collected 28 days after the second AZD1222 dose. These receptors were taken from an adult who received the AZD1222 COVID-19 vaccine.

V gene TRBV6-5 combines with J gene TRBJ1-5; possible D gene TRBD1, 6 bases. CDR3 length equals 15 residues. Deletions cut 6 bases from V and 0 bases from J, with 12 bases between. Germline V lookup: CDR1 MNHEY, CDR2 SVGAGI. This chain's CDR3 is CASSLGQHSNQPQHF. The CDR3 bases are TGTGCCAGCAGCCTGGGACAACATAGCAATCAGCCCCAGCATTTT.

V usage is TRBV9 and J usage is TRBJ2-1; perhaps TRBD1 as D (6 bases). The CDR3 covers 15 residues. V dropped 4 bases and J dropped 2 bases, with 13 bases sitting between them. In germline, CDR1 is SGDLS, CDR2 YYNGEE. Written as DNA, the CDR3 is TGTGCCAGCAGCCGGCCACAGGGAGCCTACAATGAGCAGTTCTTC. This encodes CASSRPQGAYNEQFF.

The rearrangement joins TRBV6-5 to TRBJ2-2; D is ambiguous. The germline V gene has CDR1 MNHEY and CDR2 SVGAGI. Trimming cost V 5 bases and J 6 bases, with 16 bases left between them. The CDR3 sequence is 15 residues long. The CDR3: CASSLSFGIAGELFF. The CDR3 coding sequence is TGTGCCAGCAGTCTATCATTTGGTATCGCCGGGGAGCTGTTTTTT.

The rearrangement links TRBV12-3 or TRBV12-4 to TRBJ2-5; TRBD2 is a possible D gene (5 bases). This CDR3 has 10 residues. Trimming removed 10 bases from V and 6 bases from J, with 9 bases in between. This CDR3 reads CATSTKTQYF. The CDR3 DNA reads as TGTGCCACCTCGACTAAGACCCAGTACTTC.

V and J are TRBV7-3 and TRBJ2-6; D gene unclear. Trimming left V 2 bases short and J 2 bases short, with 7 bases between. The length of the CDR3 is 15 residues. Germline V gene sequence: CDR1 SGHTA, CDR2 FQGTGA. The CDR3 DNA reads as TGTGCCAGCAGCTTAGGGGTGGCTGGGGCCAACGTCCTGACTTTC. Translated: CASSLGVAGANVLTF. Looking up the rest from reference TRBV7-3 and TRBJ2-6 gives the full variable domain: GAGVSQTPSNKVTEKGKYVELRCDPISGHTALYWYRQSLGQGPEFLIYFQGTGAADDSGLPNDRFFAVRPEGSVSTLKIQRTERGDSAVYLCASSLGVAGANVLTFGAGSRLTVL.

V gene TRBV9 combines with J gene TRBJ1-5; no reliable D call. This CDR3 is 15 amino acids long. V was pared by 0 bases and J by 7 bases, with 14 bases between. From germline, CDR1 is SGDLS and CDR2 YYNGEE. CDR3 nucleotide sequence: TGTGCCAGCAGCGTAGAAGGCCGGACCGGACAGCCCCAGCATTTT. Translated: CASSVEGRTGQPQHF.

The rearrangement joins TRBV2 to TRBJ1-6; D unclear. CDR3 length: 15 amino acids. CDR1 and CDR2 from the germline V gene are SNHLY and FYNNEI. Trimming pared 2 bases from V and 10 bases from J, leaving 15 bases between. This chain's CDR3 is CASSESDLSGSPLHF. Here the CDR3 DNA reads TGTGCCAGCAGTGAATCAGACTTATCCGGCTCACCCCTCCACTTT.

The CDR3 bases are TGTGCCAGCAGTTACTCGGGGTCTTCCTACGAGCAGTACTTC. As protein: CASSYSGSSYEQYF. The chain links TRBV6-2 or TRBV6-3 to TRBJ2-7; no firm D call. Germline V gene data show CDR1 as MNHEY and CDR2 as SVGEGT. The ends were cut back, 0 bases at V and 1 base at J, with 7 bases in the middle. This CDR3 region has 14 residues.

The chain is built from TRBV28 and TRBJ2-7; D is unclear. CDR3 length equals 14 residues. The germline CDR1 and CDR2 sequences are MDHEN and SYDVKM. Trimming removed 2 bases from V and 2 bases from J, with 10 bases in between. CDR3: CASSLGTLPYEQYF. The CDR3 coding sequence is TGTGCCAGCAGTTTAGGTACCCTACCCTACGAGCAGTACTTC.

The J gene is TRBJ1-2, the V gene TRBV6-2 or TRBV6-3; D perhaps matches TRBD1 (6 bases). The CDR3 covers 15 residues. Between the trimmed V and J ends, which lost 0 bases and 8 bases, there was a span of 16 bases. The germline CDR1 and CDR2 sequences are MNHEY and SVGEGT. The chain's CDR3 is CASSYSSTGAAGYTF. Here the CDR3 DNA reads TGTGCCAGCAGTTACTCCTCGACAGGTGCGGCGGGCTACACCTTC.

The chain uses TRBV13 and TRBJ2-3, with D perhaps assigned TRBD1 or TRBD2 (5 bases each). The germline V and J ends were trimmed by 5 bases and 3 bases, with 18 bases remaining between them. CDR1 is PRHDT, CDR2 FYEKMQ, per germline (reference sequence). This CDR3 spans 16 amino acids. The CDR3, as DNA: TGTGCCAGCAGCGAACCCGGGGCCCCTGGGACAGATACGCAGTATTTT. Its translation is CASSEPGAPGTDTQYF.

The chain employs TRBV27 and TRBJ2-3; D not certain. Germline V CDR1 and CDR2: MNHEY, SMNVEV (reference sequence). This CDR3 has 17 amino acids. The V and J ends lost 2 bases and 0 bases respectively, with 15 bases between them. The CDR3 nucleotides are TGTGCCAGCAGTTTAGAAGGAGCCAGGATTAGCACAGATACGCAGTATTTT. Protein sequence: CASSLEGARISTDTQYF.

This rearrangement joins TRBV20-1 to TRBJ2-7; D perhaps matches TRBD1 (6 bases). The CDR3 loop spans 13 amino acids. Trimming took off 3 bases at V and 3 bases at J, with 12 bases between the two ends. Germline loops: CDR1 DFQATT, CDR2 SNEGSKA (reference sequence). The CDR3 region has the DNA TGCAGTGCTAGTCAGGGGAGAGGCTACGAGCAGTACTTC. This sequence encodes CSASQGRGYEQYF.

This CDR3 reads CAWRYGEVNGYTF. The CDR3 nucleotides read TGTGCCTGGAGATACGGGGAGGTCAATGGCTACACCTTC. V gene TRBV30 combines with J gene TRBJ1-2; the D is unclear. Germline lookup yields CDR1 GTSNPN and CDR2 SVGIG (reference sequence). V lost 3 bases to trimming and J lost 6 bases, with 14 bases between them. The CDR3 sequence is 13 residues long.

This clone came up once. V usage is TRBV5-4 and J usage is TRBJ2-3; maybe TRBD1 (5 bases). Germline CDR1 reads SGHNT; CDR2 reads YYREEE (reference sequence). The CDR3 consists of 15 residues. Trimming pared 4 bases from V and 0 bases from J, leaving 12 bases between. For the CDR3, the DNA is TGTGCCAGCAGCGGGGCTAGGTCTAGCACAGATACGCAGTATTTT. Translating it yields CASSGARSSTDTQYF.

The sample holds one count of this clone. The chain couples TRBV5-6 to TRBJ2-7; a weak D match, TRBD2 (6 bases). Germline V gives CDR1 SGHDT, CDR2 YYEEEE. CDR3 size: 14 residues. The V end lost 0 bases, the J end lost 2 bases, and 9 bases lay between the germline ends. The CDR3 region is CASSLAGSTYEQYF. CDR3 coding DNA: TGTGCCAGCAGCTTGGCCGGGAGCACCTACGAGCAGTACTTC.

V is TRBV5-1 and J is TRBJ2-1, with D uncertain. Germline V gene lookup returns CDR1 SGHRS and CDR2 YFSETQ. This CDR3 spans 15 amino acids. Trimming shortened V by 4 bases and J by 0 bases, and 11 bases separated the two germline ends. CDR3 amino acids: CASSMGPSSYNEQFF. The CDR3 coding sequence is TGCGCCAGCAGCATGGGCCCGAGCTCCTACAATGAGCAGTTCTTC.

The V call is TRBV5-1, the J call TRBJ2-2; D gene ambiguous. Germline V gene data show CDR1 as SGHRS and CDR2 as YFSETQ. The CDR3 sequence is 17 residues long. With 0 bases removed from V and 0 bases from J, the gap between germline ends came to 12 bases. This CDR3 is CASSLATDPTNTGELFF. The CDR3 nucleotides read TGCGCCAGCAGCTTGGCAACCGACCCAACGAACACCGGGGAGCTGTTTTTT.